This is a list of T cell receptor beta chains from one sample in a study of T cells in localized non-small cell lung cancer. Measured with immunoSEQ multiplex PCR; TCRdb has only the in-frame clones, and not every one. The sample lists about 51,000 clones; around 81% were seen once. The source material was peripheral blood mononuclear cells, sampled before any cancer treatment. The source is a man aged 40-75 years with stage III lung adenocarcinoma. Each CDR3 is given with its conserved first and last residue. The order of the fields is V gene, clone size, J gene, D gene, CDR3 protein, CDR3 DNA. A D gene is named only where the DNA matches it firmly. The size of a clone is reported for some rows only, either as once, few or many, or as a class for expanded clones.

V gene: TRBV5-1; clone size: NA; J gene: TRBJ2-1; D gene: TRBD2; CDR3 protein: CASSGTSGGIGNEQFF; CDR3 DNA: TGCGCCAGCAGCGGGACTAGCGGGGGGATCGGGAATGAGCAGTTCTTC
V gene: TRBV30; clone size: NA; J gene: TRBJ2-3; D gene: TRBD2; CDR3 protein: CAWSTYLAGGSTDTQYF; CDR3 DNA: TGTGCCTGGAGTACCTATCTAGCGGGGGGGAGCACAGATACGCAGTATTTT
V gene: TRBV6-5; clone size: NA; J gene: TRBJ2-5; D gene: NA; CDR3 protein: CASSYGIRETQYF; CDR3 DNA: TGTGCCAGCAGTTACGGGATCCGGGAGACCCAGTACTTC
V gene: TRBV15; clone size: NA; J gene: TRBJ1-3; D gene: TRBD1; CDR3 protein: CATSRGVDRGPGNTIYF; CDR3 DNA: TGTGCCACCAGCCGGGGGGTCGACAGGGGGCCAGGAAACACCATATATTTT
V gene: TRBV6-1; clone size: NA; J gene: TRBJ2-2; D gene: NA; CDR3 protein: CASNWPRQYGGELFF; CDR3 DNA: TGTGCCAGCAATTGGCCGCGGCAATACGGCGGGGAGCTGTTTTTT
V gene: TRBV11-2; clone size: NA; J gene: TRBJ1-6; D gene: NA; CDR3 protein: CASSLEPGSPLHF; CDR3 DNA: TGTGCCAGCAGCTTAGAACCCGGTTCACCCCTCCACTTT
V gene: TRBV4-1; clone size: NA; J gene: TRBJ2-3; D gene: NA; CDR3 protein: CASSQDNMRGPSTDTQYF; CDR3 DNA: TGCGCCAGCAGCCAAGATAATATGCGGGGGCCCAGCACAGATACGCAGTATTTT
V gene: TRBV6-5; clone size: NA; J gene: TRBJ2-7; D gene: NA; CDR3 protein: CASSFTGLSYEQYF; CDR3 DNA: TGTGCCAGCAGTTTCACAGGGCTCTCCTACGAGCAGTACTTC
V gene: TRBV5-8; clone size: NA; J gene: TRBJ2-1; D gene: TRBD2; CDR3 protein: CASIAGGGLYNEQFF; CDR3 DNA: TGTGCCAGCATCGCCGGGGGGGGGCTCTACAATGAGCAGTTCTTC
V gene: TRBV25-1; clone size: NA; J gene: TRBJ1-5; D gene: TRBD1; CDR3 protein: CASSEAGQAGNQPQHF; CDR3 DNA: TGTGCCAGCAGTGAAGCGGGACAGGCCGGCAATCAGCCCCAGCATTTT
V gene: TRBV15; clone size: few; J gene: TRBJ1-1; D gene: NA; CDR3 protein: CATGGRMNTEAFF; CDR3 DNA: TGTGCCACCGGGGGAAGGATGAACACTGAAGCTTTCTTT
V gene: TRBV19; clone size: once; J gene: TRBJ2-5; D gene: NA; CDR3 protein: CASSTDWGRRQETQYF; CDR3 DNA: TGTGCCAGTAGCACCGACTGGGGGCGGAGACAAGAGACCCAGTACTTC
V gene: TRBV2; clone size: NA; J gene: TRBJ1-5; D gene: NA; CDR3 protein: CASSGQYNQPQHF; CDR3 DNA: TGTGCCAGCAGTGGACAGTACAATCAGCCCCAGCATTTT
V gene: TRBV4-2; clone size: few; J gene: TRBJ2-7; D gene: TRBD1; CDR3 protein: CASSLGQGEGEQYF; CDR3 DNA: TGTGCCAGCAGCCTTGGACAGGGTGAGGGCGAGCAGTACTTC
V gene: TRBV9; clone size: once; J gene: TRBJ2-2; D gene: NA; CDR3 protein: CASSTHRATGELFF; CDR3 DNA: TGTGCCAGCAGCACTCACAGGGCAACCGGGGAGCTGTTTTTT
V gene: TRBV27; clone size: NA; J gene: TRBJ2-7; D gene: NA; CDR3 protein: CASSLGGAGREQYF; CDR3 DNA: TGTGCCAGCAGTTTAGGGGGGGCAGGTCGCGAGCAGTACTTC
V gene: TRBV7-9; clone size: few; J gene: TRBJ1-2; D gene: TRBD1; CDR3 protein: CASSDSGQGALYGYTF; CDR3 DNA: TGTGCCAGCAGCGATTCGGGACAGGGGGCGCTATATGGCTACACCTTC
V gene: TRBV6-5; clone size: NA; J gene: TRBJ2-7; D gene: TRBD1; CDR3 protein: CASGGRGHGEQYF; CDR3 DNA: TGTGCCAGCGGGGGCAGGGGGCATGGCGAGCAGTACTTC
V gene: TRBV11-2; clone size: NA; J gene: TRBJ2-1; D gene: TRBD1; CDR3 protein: CASSLETGAEQFF; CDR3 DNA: TGTGCCAGCAGCTTAGAGACAGGGGCTGAGCAGTTCTTC
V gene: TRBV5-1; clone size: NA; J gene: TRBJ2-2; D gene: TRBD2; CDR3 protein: CASSPVPLAGLTGELFF; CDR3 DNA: TGCGCCAGCAGCCCCGTCCCACTAGCGGGGTTAACCGGGGAGCTGTTTTTT
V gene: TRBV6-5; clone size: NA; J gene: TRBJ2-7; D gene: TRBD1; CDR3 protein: CASSYRTGQGYEQYF; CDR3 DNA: TGTGCCAGCAGTTACCGTACGGGACAGGGCTACGAGCAGTACTTC
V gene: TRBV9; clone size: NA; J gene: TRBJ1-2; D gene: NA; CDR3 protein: CASSVGGTGGYTF; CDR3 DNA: TGTGCCAGCAGCGTAGGGGGGACTGGTGGCTACACCTTC
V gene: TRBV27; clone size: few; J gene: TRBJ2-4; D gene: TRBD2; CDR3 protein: CASSYTSASSGIQYF; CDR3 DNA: TGTGCCAGCAGTTATACTAGCGCGAGTAGTGGCATTCAGTACTTC
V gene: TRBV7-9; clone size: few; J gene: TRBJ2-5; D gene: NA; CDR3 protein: CASSLVSARRGEQETQYF; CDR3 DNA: TGTGCCAGCAGCTTAGTGTCGGCGAGGCGGGGTGAACAAGAGACCCAGTACTTC
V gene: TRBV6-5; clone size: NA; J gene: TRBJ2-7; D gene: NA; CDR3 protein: CASSYDPYRGGYEQYF; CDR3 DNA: TGTGCCAGCAGTTACGACCCTTACAGGGGAGGGTACGAGCAGTACTTC
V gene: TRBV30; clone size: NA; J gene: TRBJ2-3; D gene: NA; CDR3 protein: CAWSFEARDTQYF; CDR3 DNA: TGTGCCTGGAGTTTCGAGGCGAGAGATACGCAGTATTTT
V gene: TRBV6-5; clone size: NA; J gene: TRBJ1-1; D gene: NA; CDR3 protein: CASIPLGLSNTEAFF; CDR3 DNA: TGTGCCAGCATTCCCCTGGGACTTTCGAACACTGAAGCTTTCTTT
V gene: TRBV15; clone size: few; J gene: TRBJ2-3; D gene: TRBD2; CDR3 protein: CATSRGRGGSKDTQYF; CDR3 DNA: TGTGCCACCAGCAGGGGGCGGGGGGGATCGAAAGATACGCAGTATTTT
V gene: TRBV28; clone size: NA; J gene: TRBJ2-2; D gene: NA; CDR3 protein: CASSLSWVNTGELFF; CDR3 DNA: TGTGCCAGCAGTTTATCCTGGGTCAACACCGGGGAGCTGTTTTTT
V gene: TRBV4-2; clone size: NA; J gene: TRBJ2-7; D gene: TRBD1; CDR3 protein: CASSQGDRSYEQYF; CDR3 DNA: TGTGCCAGCAGCCAAGGGGACAGAAGCTACGAGCAGTACTTC
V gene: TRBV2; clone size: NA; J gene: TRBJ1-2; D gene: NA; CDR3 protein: CASSDDGVKGYTF; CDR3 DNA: TGTGCCAGCAGTGACGACGGGGTAAAAGGCTACACCTTC
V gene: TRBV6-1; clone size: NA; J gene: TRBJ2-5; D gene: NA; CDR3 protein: CASSRDIQETQYF; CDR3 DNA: TGTGCCAGCAGTAGGGACATACAAGAGACCCAGTACTTC
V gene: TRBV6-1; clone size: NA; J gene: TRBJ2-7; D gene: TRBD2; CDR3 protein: CASIALAGGSYEQYF; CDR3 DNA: TGTGCCAGCATAGCTCTAGCGGGGGGCTCCTACGAGCAGTACTTC
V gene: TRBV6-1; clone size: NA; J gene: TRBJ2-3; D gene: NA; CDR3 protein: CASLTRPASTDTQYF; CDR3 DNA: TGTGCCAGCCTAACTAGACCTGCTAGCACAGATACGCAGTATTTT
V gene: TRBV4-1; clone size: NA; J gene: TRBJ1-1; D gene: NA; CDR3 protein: CASSQEAVNTEAFF; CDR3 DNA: TGCGCCAGCAGCCAAGAAGCAGTGAACACTGAAGCTTTCTTT
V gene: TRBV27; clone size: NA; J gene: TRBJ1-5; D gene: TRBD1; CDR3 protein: CASSLGYRGTNQPQHF; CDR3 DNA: TGTGCCAGCAGTTTGGGTTACAGGGGCACCAATCAGCCCCAGCATTTT
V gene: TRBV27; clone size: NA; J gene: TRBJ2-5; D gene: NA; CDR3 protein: CASSPLRDTEETQYF; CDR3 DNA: TGTGCCAGCAGTCCACTTCGGGACACAGAAGAGACCCAGTACTTC
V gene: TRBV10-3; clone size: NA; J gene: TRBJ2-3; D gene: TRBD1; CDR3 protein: CAISEPDRGLTDTQYF; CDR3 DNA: TGTGCCATCAGTGAGCCCGACAGGGGGCTAACAGATACGCAGTATTTT
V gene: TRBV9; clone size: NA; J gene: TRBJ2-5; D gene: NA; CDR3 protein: CASSVGQGPETQYF; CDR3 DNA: TGTGCCAGCAGCGTAGGCCAGGGCCCCGAGACCCAGTACTTC
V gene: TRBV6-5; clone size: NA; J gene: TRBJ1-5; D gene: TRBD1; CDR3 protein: CASSATGGASQPQHF; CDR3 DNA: TGTGCCAGCAGTGCGACAGGGGGCGCAAGTCAGCCCCAGCATTTT
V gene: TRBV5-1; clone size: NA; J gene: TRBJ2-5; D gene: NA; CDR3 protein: CASSLYQETQYF; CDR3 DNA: TGCGCCAGCAGTTTGTACCAAGAGACCCAGTACTTC
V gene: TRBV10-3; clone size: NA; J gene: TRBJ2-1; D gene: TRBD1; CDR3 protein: CAIRPTGPRTEQFF; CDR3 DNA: TGTGCCATCAGGCCGACAGGGCCGAGGACTGAGCAGTTCTTC
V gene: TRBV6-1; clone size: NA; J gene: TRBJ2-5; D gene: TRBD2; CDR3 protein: CASAGLAGYETQYF; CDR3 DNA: TGTGCCAGCGCCGGACTAGCGGGATACGAGACCCAGTACTTC
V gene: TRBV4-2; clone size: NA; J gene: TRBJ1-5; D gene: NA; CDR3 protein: CASSPFEGMNSNQPQHF; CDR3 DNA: TGTGCCAGCAGCCCTTTTGAGGGTATGAATAGCAATCAGCCCCAGCATTTT
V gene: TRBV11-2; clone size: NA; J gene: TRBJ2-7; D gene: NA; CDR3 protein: CASSLGPTHSYEQYF; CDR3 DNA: TGTGCCAGCAGCTTAGGACCCACACACTCCTACGAGCAGTACTTC
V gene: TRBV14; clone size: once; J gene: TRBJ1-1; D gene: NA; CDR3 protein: CASSRYGGSTEAFF; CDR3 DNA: TGTGCCAGCAGCCGCTATGGGGGTAGCACTGAAGCTTTCTTT
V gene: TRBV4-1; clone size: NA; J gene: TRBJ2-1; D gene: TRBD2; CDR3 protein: CASSRLGGGTNEQFF; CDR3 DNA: TGCGCCAGCAGCCGCCTAGGCGGGGGGACCAATGAGCAGTTCTTC
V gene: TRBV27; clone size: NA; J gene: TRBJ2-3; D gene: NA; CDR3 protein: CASISRTDTQYF; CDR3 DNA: TGTGCCAGCATTTCCCGGACAGATACGCAGTATTTT
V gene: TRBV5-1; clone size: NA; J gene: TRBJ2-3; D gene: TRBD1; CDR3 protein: CASSLGQGANTQYF; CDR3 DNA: TGCGCCAGCAGCTTGGGACAGGGGGCAAATACGCAGTATTTT
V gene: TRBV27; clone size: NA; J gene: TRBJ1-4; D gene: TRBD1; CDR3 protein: CASSWTGNEKLFF; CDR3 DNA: TGTGCCAGCAGTTGGACAGGGAATGAAAAACTGTTTTTT
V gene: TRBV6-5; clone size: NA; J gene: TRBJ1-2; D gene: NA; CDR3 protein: CASSYSIDLYGYTF; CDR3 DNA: TGTGCCAGCAGTTACTCGATAGATCTTTATGGCTACACCTTC
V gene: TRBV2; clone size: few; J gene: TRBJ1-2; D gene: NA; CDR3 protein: CASRGTANYGYTF; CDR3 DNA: TGTGCCAGCAGGGGGACTGCTAACTATGGCTACACCTTC
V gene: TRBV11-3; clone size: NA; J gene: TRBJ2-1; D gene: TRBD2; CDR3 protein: CASSLNRGGGYNEQFF; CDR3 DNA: TGTGCCAGCAGCCTCAACCGCGGGGGGGGCTACAATGAGCAGTTCTTC
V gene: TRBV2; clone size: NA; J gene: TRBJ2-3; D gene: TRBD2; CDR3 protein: CASLRLAGGPSGVDTQYF; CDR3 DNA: TGTGCCAGCTTGAGACTAGCGGGGGGGCCGTCAGGAGTAGATACGCAGTATTTT
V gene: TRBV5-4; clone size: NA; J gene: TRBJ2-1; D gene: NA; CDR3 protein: CASSHRLDPTSYNEQFF; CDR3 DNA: TGTGCCAGCAGCCATCGACTAGATCCGACCTCCTACAATGAGCAGTTCTTC